A selection of T cell receptor beta chains follows, all from one sample in a study of T-cell memory formation after mild COVID-19. In TCRdb, the 5' RACE reads were re-called with MiXCR into one record per CDR3 protein. The sample holds more than 250,000 distinct CDR3 sequences, approximately 15% seen once. What was sequenced was PBMCs or a T cell subset sorted from them (not recorded which). The receptor set was obtained from a man between 18 and 35 years old who had mild COVID-19 (a few samples of this study predate the infection). Cell type and time point are not known. Each CDR3 is given with its conserved first and last residue. The D gene is left open where the match is weak. Clone size is stated in some rows and not others, as once, few, many or a class when expanded.

clone size	V gene	J gene	D gene	CDR3 DNA	CDR3 protein
NA	TRBV6-5	TRBJ2-3	NA	TGTGCCAGCAGTCCCTCGGGGGATAGCACAGATACGCAGTATTTT	CASSPSGDSTDTQYF
few	TRBV7-9	TRBJ2-7	TRBD1	TGTGCCAGCAGTCCAAGCCAGAGGACAGGCAGCTCCTACGAGCAGTACTTC	CASSPSQRTGSSYEQYF
many	TRBV12-3/TRBV12-4	TRBJ2-1	NA	TGTGCCAGCAGTTTAAGGGAGCAGTTCTTC	CASSLREQFF
NA	TRBV6-5	TRBJ2-5	NA	TGTGCCAGCGGACGGAGGGAACGGGAGACCCAGTACTTC	CASGRRERETQYF
few	TRBV4-3	TRBJ1-2	NA	TGCGCCAGCAGCCAAAGGGGCACGACGGGGAGAAACTATGGCTACACCTTC	CASSQRGTTGRNYGYTF
NA	TRBV7-2	TRBJ2-1	TRBD1	TGTGCCAGCAGCTACAGACAGGGTTCCTACAATGAGCAGTTCTTC	CASSYRQGSYNEQFF
once	TRBV3-1	TRBJ2-7	TRBD2	TGTGCCAGCAGCCCGCCTCTAGCGGGGGATCAGGAGCAGTACTTC	CASSPPLAGDQEQYF
many	TRBV12-3/TRBV12-4	TRBJ1-1	NA	TGTGCCAGCAGTTTAGGACACCAGATGAACACTGAAGCTTTCTTT	CASSLGHQMNTEAFF
few	TRBV10-3	TRBJ2-1	NA	TGTGCCATCATCCTCTCCACGGGGGAAGGATACAATGAGCAGTTCTTC	CAIILSTGEGYNEQFF
NA	TRBV6-2/TRBV6-3	TRBJ2-7	NA	TGTGCCAGCAGTTACCGCCGACACGCGGGTTCCTACGAGCAGTACTTC	CASSYRRHAGSYEQYF
few	TRBV15	TRBJ1-4	NA	TGTGCCACCAGCAGAGAAGAGGAGTTGGGTGAAAAACTGTTTTTT	CATSREEELGEKLFF
NA	TRBV7-3	TRBJ2-1	TRBD2	TGTGCCAGCAGCTTACGAGCGGGGGACCTCTACAATGAGCAGTTCTTC	CASSLRAGDLYNEQFF
few	TRBV19	TRBJ1-1	NA	TGTGCCAGTAGTATCTCTTCCAGCCGGACTGAAGCTTTCTTT	CASSISSSRTEAFF
few	TRBV5-1	TRBJ2-3	TRBD1	TGCGCCAGCAGGGTGGGACAGGGATTCACAGATACGCAGTATTTT	CASRVGQGFTDTQYF
few	TRBV7-9	TRBJ2-7	TRBD2	TGTGCCAGCAGCCTAGCGGCAAGAAGCGAGCAGTACTTC	CASSLAARSEQYF
NA	TRBV10-3	TRBJ1-2	NA	TGTGCCATCAGTGAAACAGGATCTTATGGCTACACCTTC	CAISETGSYGYTF
NA	TRBV24-1	TRBJ2-5	NA	TGTGCCACCAGTAAAAAGGAGGGATTGGAGACCCAGTACTTC	CATSKKEGLETQYF